This T cell receptor beta chain came from a study of graft-versus-host responses after intestinal transplantation. Study overall: Transplant types were multivisceral, liver-intestinal, or isolated intestinal. All recipients got anti-thymocyte globulin induction, then tacrolimus and steroids for about 3 years. General study points: Investigators detected GvH clones in recipient marrow, with some emerging earlier in ileum or blood.

TCRdb's table, derived via immunoSEQ multiplex PCR, lists solely in-frame clones and lacks some. The repertoire has approximately 120,000 clones, around 90% of them found once; the top ten carry around 0.16%. On this clone: Its antigen remains unidentified.

Trimming pared 4 bases from V and 9 bases from J, leaving 14 bases between. Germline values: CDR1 LGHNT, CDR2 FRNRAP. The CDR3 is made up of 13 amino acids. V usage is TRBV12-5 and J usage is TRBJ2-3, with D possibly TRBD2 on 5 matching bases. The receptor's source is a human donor who received an intestinal transplant. The sample here was unstimulated CD4+ T cells sorted from spleen or lymph node cells, taken before intestinal transplant. The CDR3 DNA reads TGTGCTAGTGGTTACTCAAGCGGTGGGACGCAGTATTTT. The encoded protein is CASGYSSGGTQYF.